This T cell receptor (beta chain) came from a study of T cells after yellow fever vaccination. Only a few counts were recorded for this clonotype. Its antigen is as yet unknown. Notes on the study in general: Contamination by abundant bulk-population clonotypes could be present in FACS-sorted repertoires. It was the secondary response that reached its peak faster, day 5 versus 15, but it was weaker. The study re-detected most primary-vaccination clones after the booster (roughly 95% CD4, around 90% CD8).

Synthesis of TCR cDNA relied on 5'RACE template switching, which attached a universal primer site and UMIs. From the 5' RACE reads, TCRdb called clonotypes with MiXCR, one entry per CDR3 protein. The sample has about 340,000 distinct CDR3 sequences; approximately 12% are singletons. Trimming shortened V by 5 bases and J by 4 bases, and 12 bases separated the two germline ends. The CDR3 contains 14 residues. The germline V gene has CDR1 LNHDA and CDR2 SQIVND (reference sequence). The receptor's source is a man between 18 and 29 years old who received the YFV17D yellow fever vaccine. The sequences come from CD4+ T cells sorted from PBMCs, collected 15 days after the yellow fever booster vaccination. V and J are TRBV19 and TRBJ1-5; D gene unclear. The CDR3 sequence: CASSPYPRNQPQHF. Written as DNA, the CDR3 is TGTGCCAGTAGTCCCTATCCAAGGAATCAGCCCCAGCATTTT.